This T cell receptor (beta chain) was identified during a study of shared clonotypes between healthy human individuals. Study findings and constraints: Clonotypes not shared had lower generation probabilities than those common to all four donors.

Sorted-subset replicate PCR reactions contained 200 to 250 ng DNA, corresponding to roughly 29,000 T cell genomes. Per the original data handling: ImmunoSEQ sequences covered only the junction and lacked quality scores; filtering therefore differed. Repertoires were generated with immunoSEQ multiplex PCR, while TCRdb's copy carries only in-frame clones and drops some. V and J calls plus clone size are reproduced from that table; the DNA served to infer D and trimming. The table includes approximately 2.5 million clones, 80% to 95% detected once. Only Caucasian adults living in Nashville, Tennessee served as donors. Details on this clone: Antigen unknown.

Germline CDR1 and CDR2: SGHNT and YYREEE (reference sequence). The CDR3 contains 15 residues. The J segment lost 4 bases and the V segment lost 0 bases, leaving 6 bases of the junction unmatched. The V gene is TRBV5-4, the J gene TRBJ1-2, with TRBD1 matching over 7 bases. The sample taken for sequencing was naive CD4+ T cells from PBMCs. Indicated subset: CD45RA+ positively selected. The TCR originated in a man younger than 30 in good health. Some clones in this sample may be carry-over from other donors' samples. CDR3 sequence: CASSLDGTVTYGYTF. The CDR3, as DNA: TGTGCCAGCAGCTTGGATGGGACAGTGACCTATGGCTACACCTTC.